The 6 T cell receptor beta chains presented below share a single source sample, sequenced in a study of shared clonotypes between healthy human individuals. Generated by immunoSEQ multiplex PCR, the TCRdb table keeps only in-frame clones and is missing some. The sample records about 770,000 clones, just under 75% being singletons. The specimen was memory CD4+ T cells sorted from blood. This sample's subset: CD45RA-negative fraction. These TCRs come from a woman between 25 and 40 years old in good health.

V gene TRBV5-4 combines with J gene TRBJ2-5; maybe TRBD1 (5 bases). This CDR3 has 13 residues. V gave up 4 bases and J gave up 3 bases, with 10 bases separating them. Germline V gives CDR1 SGHNT, CDR2 YYREEE (reference sequence). The DNA of the CDR3 is TGTGCCAGCAGCCCACAGGCGGAAGAGACCCAGTACTTC. This translates into CASSPQAEETQYF.

The J gene is TRBJ2-1, the V gene TRBV7-8; D uncertain. Trimming removed 5 bases at V and 6 bases at J, with 8 bases between. CDR1 SGHVS and CDR2 FQNEAQ come from the germline V gene. This CDR3 comprises 12 residues. CDR3 DNA: TGTGCCAGCAGCAAGAACCTCAATGAGCAGTTCTTC. It translates to CASSKNLNEQFF.

At least ten counts were recorded for this clone. The V and J genes are TRBV11-2 and TRBJ2-2, with TRBD2 identical over 12 bases. Unmatched junction bases numbered 8, after V lost 5 bases and J lost 4 bases. CDR3 length: 17 amino acids. The germline V gene encodes CDR1 SGHAT and CDR2 FQNNGV. CDR3 amino acids: CASSHRLAGETTGELFF. CDR3 sequence (DNA): TGTGCCAGCAGCCACCGACTAGCGGGAGAGACCACCGGGGAGCTGTTTTTT. The whole variable domain, filled in from reference TRBV11-2 and TRBJ2-2, reads EAGVAQSPRYKIIEKRQSVAFWCNPISGHATLYWYQQILGQGPKLLIQFQNNGVVDDSQLPKDRFSAERLKGVDSTLKIQPAKLEDSAVYLCASSHRLAGETTGELFFGEGSRLTVL.

The DNA for the CDR3 is TGCGCCAGCAGCTCCAGCTGGGCAGGGCTCGACGAGCAGTACTTC. As protein: CASSSSWAGLDEQYF. This chain joins TRBV5-1 and TRBJ2-7; D is possibly TRBD1 (5 bases). Germline values: CDR1 SGHRS, CDR2 YFSETQ. The V gene lost 3 bases and the J gene lost 5 bases, with 18 bases spanning the gap. The CDR3 consists of 15 residues.

This chain uses TRBV6-5 with TRBJ1-5; D is uncertain. The germline gives CDR1 MNHEY, CDR2 SVGAGI. CDR3 length: 15 residues. Trimming pared 0 bases from V and 6 bases from J, leaving 12 bases between. The CDR3 here is CASSYSQEGTQPQHF. DNA for the CDR3: TGTGCCAGCAGTTACTCTCAAGAGGGAACTCAGCCCCAGCATTTT.

The chain links TRBV18 to TRBJ2-1; TRBD2 might be the D (5 bases). Trimming removed 0 bases at V and 4 bases at J, with 10 bases between. Germline V CDR1 and CDR2: KGHSH, LQKENI. The CDR3 sequence is 15 residues long. The CDR3 DNA is TGTGCCAGCTCACCACCCTTGCGGGCGTACAATGAGCAGTTCTTC. It specifies CASSPPLRAYNEQFF.